The 3 T cell receptor beta chains reported below all come from one sample, sequenced in a study of blood T cell repertoires in COVID-19. Clones were sequenced by immunoSEQ multiplex PCR, and TCRdb holds only the in-frame ones, with some missing. In the table there are 98,000 or so clones, 85% to 90% of which are singletons. Sequenced: peripheral blood. The receptors were sampled from a middle-aged man with acute or convalescent COVID-19.

This sequence joins TRBV11-2 and TRBJ2-1, with 13 positions matching TRBD2. This CDR3 contains 17 residues. Germline V gene data show CDR1 as SGHAT and CDR2 as FQNNGV. J was trimmed by 3 bases and V by 5 bases; bases with no gene match: 7. The CDR3 is CASSLRTSGSLYNEQFF. The CDR3 coding sequence is TGTGCCAGCAGCCTGCGGACTAGCGGGAGTCTCTACAATGAGCAGTTCTTC.

This chain joins TRBV19 and TRBJ1-5; 9 bases fit TRBD1. The CDR3 runs 15 residues. Germline-derived CDR1 and CDR2 are LNHDA and SQIVND (reference sequence). J was trimmed by 3 bases and V by 5 bases; bases with no gene match: 5. The CDR3 loop is CASSRTGDHNQPQHF. For the CDR3, the DNA is TGTGCCAGTAGTCGGACAGGGGACCACAATCAGCCCCAGCATTTT.

The chain uses TRBV19 and TRBJ2-3; D is unclear. The CDR3 loop spans 14 amino acids. Per the germline V gene, CDR1 is LNHDA and CDR2 is SQIVND (reference sequence). Trimming took off 5 bases at V and 0 bases at J, with 9 bases between the two ends. The CDR3 DNA reads TGTGCCAGTAGTCGCTATTCTAGCACAGATACGCAGTATTTT. Protein sequence: CASSRYSSTDTQYF. Full variable domain (remainder filled in from reference TRBV19 and TRBJ2-3): DGGITQSPKYLFRKEGQNVTLSCEQNLNHDAMYWYRQDPGQGLRLIYYSQIVNDFQKGDIAEGYSVSREKKESFPLTVTSAQKNPTAFYLCASSRYSSTDTQYFGPGTRLTVL.